This TCR beta chain was captured in a study of beta chain features in type 1 diabetes. Donors contributed one heparinised blood draw apiece, averaging roughly 100 mL. Sorting with CD45RO/CCR7/CD25/CD127/CD95/CD27 yielded naive, central memory, regulatory and stem-like memory CD4+ cells. V lost 7 bases to trimming and J lost 1 base; unmatched junction nucleotides: 8. The CDR3 has 16 residues. The germline V gene encodes CDR1 SNHLY and CDR2 FYNNEI. Study-level points and caveats: Insertion counts at VDJ junctions were lower in type 1 diabetes patients, who also showed more deletions there. TCRB CDR3s were moderately but significantly shorter in Type 1 diabetes patients in all four CD4+ subsets.

A word on this clone: Its antigen remains unknown.

Expressed TCRB transcripts got sequenced, as all isolated RNA was reverse transcribed. Clones were sequenced by immunoSEQ multiplex PCR, and TCRdb holds only the in-frame ones, with some missing. This sample has 300,000 to 450,000 clones, with 10% to 15% found just once. Material: naive CD4+ T cells from blood. The chain couples TRBV2 to TRBJ2-5, with 11 bases aligning to TRBD2. This receptor was obtained from a woman aged 18-35 years with type 1 diabetes. CDR3 protein: CASTPDSGRGQETQYF. The CDR3 nucleotides read TGTGCCAGCACCCCAGATAGCGGGAGGGGCCAAGAGACCCAGTACTTC.